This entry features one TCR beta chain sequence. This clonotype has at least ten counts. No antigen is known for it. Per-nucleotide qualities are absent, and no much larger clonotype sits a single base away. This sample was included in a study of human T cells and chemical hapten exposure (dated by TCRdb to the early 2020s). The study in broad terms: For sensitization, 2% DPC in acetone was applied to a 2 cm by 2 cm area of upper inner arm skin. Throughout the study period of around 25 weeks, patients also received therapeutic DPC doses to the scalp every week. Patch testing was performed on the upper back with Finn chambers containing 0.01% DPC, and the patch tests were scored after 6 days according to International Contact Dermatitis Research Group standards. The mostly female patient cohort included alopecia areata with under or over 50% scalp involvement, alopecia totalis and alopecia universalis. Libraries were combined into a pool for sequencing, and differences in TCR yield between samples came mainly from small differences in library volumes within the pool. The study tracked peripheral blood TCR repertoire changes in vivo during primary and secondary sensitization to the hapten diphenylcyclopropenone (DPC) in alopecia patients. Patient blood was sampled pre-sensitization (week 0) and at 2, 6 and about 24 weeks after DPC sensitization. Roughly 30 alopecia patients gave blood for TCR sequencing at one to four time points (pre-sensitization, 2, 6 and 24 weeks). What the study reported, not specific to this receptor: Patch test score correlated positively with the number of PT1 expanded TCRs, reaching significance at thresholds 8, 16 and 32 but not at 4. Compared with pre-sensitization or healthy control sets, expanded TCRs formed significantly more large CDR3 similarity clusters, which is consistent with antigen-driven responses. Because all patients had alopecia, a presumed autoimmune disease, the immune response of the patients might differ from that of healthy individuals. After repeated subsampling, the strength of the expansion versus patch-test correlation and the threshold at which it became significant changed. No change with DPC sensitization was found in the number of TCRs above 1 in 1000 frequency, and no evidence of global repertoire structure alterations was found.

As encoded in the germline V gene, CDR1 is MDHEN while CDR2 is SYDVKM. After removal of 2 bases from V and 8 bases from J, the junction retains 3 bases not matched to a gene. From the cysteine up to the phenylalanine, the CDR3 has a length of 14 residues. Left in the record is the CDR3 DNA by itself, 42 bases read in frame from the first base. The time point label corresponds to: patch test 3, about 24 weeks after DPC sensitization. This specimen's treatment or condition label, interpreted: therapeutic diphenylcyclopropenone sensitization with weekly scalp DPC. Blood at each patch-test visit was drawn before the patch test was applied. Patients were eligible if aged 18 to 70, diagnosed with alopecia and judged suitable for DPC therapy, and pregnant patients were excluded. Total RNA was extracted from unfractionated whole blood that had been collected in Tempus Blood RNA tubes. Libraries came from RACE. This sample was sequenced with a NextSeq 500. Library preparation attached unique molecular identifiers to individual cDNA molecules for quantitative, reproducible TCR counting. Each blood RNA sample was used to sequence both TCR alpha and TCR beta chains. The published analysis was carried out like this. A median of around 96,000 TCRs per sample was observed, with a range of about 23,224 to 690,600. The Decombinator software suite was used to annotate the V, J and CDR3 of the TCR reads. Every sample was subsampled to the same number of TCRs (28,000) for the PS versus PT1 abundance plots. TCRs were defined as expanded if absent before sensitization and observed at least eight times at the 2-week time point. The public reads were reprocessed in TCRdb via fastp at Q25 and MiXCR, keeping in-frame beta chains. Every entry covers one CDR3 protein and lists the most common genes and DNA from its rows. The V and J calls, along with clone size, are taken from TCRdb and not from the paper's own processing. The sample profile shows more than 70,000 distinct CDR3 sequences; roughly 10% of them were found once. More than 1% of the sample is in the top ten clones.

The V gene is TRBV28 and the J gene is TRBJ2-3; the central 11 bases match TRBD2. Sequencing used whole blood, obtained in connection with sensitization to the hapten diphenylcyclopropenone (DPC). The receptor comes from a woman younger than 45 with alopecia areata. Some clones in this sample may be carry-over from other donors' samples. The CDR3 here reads CASSLIAGGPTQYF. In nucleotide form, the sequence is TGTGCCAGCAGTTTAATAGCGGGAGGGCCTACGCAGTATTTT.